This TCR beta chain was profiled in a study of cytomegalovirus exposure and HLA in healthy donors. Points from the study as a whole: The study reported that TCR beta sequences accurately predicted HLA-A and HLA-B alleles in most subjects. CMV antigen specificity was confirmed in vitro for a few CMV-associated chains. One later analysis reportedly identified an Asian-associated ancestry cluster that showed fewer N-insertions than the roughly 600-donor mean. Sequencing probably produced one cluster of sequence variants that were highly shared.

A multiplex PCR was run with 60 Vbeta primers and 13 Jbeta primers. Sequencing was performed with immunoSEQ multiplex PCR; in TCRdb, only in-frame clones are kept and a portion is missing. Among about 110,000 clones, 70% to 80% were seen once, and the ten largest hold approximately 3.6%. Note on this clone: What it binds is unknown.

Looked up from germline, CDR1 is MRHNA and CDR2 is SNTAGT. CDR3 length: 16 amino acids. V was shortened by 4 bases and J by 3 bases, with 16 bases between the two germline ends. The receptor's source is a man in his 60s in good health and CMV-seronegative. Sequencing used PBMCs. The gene calls are TRBV6-4 and TRBJ2-1; tentative D call: TRBD1 (7 bases). The chain's CDR3 is CASSVAGTAIYNEQFF. The CDR3, as DNA: TGTGCCAGCAGTGTTGCGGGGACAGCAATCTACAATGAGCAGTTCTTC.